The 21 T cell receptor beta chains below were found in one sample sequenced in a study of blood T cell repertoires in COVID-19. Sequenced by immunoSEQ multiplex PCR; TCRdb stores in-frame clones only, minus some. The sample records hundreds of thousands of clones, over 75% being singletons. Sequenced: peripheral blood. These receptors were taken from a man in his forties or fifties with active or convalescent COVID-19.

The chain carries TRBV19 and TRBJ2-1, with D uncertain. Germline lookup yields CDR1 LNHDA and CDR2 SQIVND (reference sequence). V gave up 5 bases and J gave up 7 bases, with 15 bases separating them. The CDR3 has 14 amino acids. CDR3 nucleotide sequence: TGTGCCAGTAGTCTCTTAGGAGTGTGGAATGAGCAGTTCTTC. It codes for CASSLLGVWNEQFF.

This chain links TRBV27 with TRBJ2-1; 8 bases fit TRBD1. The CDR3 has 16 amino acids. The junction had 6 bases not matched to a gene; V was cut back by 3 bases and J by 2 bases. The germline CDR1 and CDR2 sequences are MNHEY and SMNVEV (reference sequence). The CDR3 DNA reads TGTGCCAGCAGTTTCAGGGGGCAGATACCCTACAATGAGCAGTTCTTC. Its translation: CASSFRGQIPYNEQFF.

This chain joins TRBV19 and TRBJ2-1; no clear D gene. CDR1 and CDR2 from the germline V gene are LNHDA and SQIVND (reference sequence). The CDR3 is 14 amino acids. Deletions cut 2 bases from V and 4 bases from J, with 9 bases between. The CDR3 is CASSIRHGYNEQFF. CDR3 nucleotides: TGTGCCAGTAGTATACGGCACGGGTACAATGAGCAGTTCTTC.

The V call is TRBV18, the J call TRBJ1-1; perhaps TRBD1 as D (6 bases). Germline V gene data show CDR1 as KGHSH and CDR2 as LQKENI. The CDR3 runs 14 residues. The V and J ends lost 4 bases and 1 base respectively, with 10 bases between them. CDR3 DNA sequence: TGTGCCAGCTCACGCACGACAGGGAACACTGAAGCTTTCTTT. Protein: CASSRTTGNTEAFF.

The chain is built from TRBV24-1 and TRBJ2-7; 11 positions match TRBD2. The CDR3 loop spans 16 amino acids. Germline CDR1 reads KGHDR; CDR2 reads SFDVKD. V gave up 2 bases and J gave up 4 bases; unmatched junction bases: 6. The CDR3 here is CATSDSGTSGIYEQYF. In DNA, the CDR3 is TGTGCCACCAGTGATTCCGGGACTAGCGGAATATACGAGCAGTACTTC.

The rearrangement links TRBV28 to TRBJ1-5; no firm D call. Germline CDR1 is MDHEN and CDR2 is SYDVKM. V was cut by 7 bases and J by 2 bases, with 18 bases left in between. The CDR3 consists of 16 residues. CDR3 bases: TGTGCCAGCAACCGAGCTAGGAGCGGGGGCAATCAGCCCCAGCATTTT. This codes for CASNRARSGGNQPQHF. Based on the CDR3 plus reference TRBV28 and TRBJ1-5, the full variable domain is DVKVTQSSRYLVKRTGEKVFLECVQDMDHENMFWYRQDPGLGLRLIYFSYDVKMKEKGDIPEGYSVSREKKERFSLILESASTNQTSMYLCASNRARSGGNQPQHFGDGTRLSIL.

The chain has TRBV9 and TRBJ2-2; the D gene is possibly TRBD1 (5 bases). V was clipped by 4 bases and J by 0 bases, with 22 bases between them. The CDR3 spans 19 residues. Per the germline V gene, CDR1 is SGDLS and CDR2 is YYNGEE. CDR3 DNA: TGTGCCAGCAGCCCTCGGACATACCGGACGAAAGCGAACACCGGGGAGCTGTTTTTT. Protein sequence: CASSPRTYRTKANTGELFF.

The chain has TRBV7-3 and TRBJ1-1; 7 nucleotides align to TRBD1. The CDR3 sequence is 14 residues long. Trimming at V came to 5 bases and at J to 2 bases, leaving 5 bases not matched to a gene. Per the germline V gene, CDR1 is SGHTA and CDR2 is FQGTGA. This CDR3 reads CASSQGGGNTEAFF. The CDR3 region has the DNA TGTGCCAGCAGCCAAGGGGGCGGTAACACTGAAGCTTTCTTT.

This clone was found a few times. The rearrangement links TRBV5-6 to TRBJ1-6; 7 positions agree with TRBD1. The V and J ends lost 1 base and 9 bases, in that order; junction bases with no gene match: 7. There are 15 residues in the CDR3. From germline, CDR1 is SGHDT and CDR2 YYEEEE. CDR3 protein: CASSLRRGQVSPLHF. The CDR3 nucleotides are TGTGCCAGCAGCTTGAGGAGGGGGCAGGTTTCACCCCTCCACTTT.

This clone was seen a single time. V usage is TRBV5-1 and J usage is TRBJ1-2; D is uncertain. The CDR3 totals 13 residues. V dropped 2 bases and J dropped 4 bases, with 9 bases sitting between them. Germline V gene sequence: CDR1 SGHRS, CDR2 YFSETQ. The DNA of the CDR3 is TGCGCCAGCAGCTTCGAGGGTAGCTATGGCTACACCTTC. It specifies CASSFEGSYGYTF.

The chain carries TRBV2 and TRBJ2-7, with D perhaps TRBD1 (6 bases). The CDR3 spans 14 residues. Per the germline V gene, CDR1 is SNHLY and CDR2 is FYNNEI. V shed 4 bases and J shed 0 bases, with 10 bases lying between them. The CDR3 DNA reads TGTGCCAGCAGTGGACAGGTTAGCTCCTACGAGCAGTACTTC. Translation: CASSGQVSSYEQYF. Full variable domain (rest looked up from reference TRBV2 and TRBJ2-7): EPEVTQTPSHQVTQMGQEVILRCVPISNHLYFYWYRQILGQKVEFLVSFYNNEISEKSEIFDDQFSVERPDGSNFTLKIRSTKLEDSAMYFCASSGQVSSYEQYFGPGTRLTVT.

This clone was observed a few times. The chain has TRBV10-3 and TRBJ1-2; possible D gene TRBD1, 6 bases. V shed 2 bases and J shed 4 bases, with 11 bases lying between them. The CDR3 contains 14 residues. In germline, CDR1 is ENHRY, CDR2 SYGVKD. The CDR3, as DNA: TGTGCCATCAGTGAGCGGCAGGGGTCCTATGGCTACACCTTC. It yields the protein CAISERQGSYGYTF.

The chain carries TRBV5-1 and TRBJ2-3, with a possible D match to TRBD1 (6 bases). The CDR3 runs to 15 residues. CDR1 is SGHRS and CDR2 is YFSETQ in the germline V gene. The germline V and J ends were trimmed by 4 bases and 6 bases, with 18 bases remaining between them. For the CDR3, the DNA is TGCGCCAGCAGCACCCCGGGGACAAAGTTCGATACGCAGTATTTT. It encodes CASSTPGTKFDTQYF.

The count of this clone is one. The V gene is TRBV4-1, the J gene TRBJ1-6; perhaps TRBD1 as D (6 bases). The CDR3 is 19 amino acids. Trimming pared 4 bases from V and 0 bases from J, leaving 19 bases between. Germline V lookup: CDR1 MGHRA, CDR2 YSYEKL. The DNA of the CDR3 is TGCGCCAGCAGCCGGGACACCCCAACCAAGAGCTCCTATAATTCACCCCTCCACTTT. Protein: CASSRDTPTKSSYNSPLHF.

In nucleotides, the CDR3 is TGTGCCAGCAGCGTAGTCGGGACACCTGATTCACCCCTCCACTTT. Protein: CASSVVGTPDSPLHF. The chain carries TRBV9 and TRBJ1-6; D possibly corresponds to TRBD1 (6 bases). Per the germline V gene, CDR1 is SGDLS and CDR2 is YYNGEE. Trimming took 0 bases from V and 8 from J, leaving 12 bases between them. This CDR3 comprises 15 residues.

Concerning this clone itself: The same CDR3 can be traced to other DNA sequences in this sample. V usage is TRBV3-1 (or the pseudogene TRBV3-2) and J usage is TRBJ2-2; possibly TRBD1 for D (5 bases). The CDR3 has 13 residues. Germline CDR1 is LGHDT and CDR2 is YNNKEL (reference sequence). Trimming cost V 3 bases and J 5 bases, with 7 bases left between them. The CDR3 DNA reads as TGTGCCAGCAGCCACTCAGGGACCGGGGAGCTGTTTTTT. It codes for CASSHSGTGELFF.

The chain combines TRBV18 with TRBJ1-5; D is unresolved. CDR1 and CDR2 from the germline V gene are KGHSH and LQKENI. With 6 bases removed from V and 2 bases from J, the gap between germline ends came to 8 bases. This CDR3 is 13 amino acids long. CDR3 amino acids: CASSPGGNQPQHF. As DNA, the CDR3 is TGTGCCAGCTCGCCGGGAGGCAATCAGCCCCAGCATTTT.

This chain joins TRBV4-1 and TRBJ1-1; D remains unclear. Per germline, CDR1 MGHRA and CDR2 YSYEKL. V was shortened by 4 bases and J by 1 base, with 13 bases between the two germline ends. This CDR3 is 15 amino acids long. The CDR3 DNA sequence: TGCGCCAGCAGCCCATTCGGGGTAGGGAACACTGAAGCTTTCTTT. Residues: CASSPFGVGNTEAFF.

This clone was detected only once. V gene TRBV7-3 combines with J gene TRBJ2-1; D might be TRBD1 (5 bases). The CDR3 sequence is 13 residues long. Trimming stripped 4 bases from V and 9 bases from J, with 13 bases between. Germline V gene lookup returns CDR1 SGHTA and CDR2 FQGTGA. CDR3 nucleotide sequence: TGTGCCAGCAGCTCGCAAGGGGTGACTGAGCAGTTCTTC. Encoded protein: CASSSQGVTEQFF.

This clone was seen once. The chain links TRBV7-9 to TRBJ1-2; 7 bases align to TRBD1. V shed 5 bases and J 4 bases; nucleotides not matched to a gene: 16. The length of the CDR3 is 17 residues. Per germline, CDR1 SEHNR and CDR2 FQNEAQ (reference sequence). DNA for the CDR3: TGTGCCAGCAGCAGAACAACCGGGACAGACTATCTCTATGGCTACACCTTC. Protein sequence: CASSRTTGTDYLYGYTF.

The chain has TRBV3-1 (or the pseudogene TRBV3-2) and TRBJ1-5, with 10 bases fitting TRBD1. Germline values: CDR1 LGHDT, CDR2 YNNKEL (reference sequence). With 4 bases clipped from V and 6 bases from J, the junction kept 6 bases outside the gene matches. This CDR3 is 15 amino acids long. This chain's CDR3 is CASSLGTGEFQPQHF. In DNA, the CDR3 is TGTGCCAGCAGCCTCGGGACAGGGGAATTTCAGCCCCAGCATTTT.